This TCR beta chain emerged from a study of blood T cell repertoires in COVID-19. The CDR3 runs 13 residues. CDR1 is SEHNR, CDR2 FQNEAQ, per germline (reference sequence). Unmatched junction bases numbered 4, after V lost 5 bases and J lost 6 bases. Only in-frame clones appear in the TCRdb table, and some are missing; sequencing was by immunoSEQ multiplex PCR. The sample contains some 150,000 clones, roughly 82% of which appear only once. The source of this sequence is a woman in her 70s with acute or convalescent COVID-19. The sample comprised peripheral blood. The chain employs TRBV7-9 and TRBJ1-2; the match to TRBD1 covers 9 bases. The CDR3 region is CASSVRQGDGYTF. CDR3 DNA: TGTGCCAGCAGCGTGCGACAGGGGGATGGCTACACCTTC.